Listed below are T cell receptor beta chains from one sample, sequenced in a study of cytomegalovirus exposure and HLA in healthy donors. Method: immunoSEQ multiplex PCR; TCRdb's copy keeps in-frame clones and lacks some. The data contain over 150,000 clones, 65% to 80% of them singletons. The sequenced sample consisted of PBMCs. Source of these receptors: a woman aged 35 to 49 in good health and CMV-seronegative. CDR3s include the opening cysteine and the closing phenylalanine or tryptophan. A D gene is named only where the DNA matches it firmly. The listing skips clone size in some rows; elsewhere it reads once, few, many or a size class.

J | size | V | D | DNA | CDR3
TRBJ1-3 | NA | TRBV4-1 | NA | TGCGCCAGCAGCCAAGATCTGGGACACGGAAACACCATATATTTT | CASSQDLGHGNTIYF
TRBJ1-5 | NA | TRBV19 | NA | TGTGCCAGTACCCCACGCCGGAGGGGTCGGTCGAATGGCAATCAGCCCCAGCATTTT | CASTPRRRGRSNGNQPQHF
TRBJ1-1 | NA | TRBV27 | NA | TGTGCCAGCAGTTTATCAGTAGGCCAGGGACTATCTGAAGCTTTCTTT | CASSLSVGQGLSEAFF
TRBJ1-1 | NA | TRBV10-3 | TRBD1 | TGTGCCATCAGTGAGAGGGGGACAGGGGCCACTGAAGCTTTCTTT | CAISERGTGATEAFF
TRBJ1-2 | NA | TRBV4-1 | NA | TGCGCCAGCAGCCAAGATTTGTTGTTCGACTATGGCTACACCTTC | CASSQDLLFDYGYTF
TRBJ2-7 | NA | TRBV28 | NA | TGTGCCAGCAGCTCAACTACCTACGAGCAGTACTTC | CASSSTTYEQYF
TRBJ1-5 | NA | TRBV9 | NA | TGTGCCAGCAGCGAAGGGGGTTCGGGTCAGCCCCAGCATTTT | CASSEGGSGQPQHF
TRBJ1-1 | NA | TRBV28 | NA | TGTGCCAGCAGTTTGGCCGGGGTGGAAAACACTGAAGCTTTCTTT | CASSLAGVENTEAFF
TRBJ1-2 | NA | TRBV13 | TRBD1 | TGTGCCAAGACAGGGGGCCTCTATGGCTACACCTTC | CAKTGGLYGYTF
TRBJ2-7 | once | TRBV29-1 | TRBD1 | TGCAGCGTTTGTCCGTCGGGACAGGGGTACTACGAGCAGTACTTC | CSVCPSGQGYYEQYF
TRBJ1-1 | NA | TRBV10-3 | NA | TGTGCCATCAGTGCTAATCCGGGATCGAACACTGAAGCTTTCTTT | CAISANPGSNTEAFF
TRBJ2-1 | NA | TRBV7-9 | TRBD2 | TGTGCCAGCAGCTTGAGCGGGGCATACAATGAGCAGTTCTTC | CASSLSGAYNEQFF
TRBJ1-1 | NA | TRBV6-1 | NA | TGTGCCAGCAGCCAAGACACCTACACTGAAGCTTTCTTT | CASSQDTYTEAFF
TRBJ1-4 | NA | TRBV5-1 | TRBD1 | TGCGCCAGCAGCCCGGACGGGACAGGGGATCTGTTTTTT | CASSPDGTGDLFF
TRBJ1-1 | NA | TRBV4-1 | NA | TGCGCCAGCGGGGCAAGGGCGGGGATGAACACTGAAGCTTTCTTT | CASGARAGMNTEAFF
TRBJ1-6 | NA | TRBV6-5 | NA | TGTGCCAGCAGCCCCAACGGGGATCCGCCCCTCCACTTT | CASSPNGDPPLHF
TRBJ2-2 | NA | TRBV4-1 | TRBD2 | TGCGCCAGCAGCGTTGGACTAGCGGCCGGGGAGCTGTTTTTT | CASSVGLAAGELFF
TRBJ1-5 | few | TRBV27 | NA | TGTGCCAGCAGTCCCGGGTCGCCCAATCAGCCCCAGCATTTT | CASSPGSPNQPQHF
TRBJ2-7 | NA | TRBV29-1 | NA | TGCAGCGTTGCGTCCCTCTACGAGCAGTACTTC | CSVASLYEQYF
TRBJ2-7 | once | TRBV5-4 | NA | TGTGCCAGCAGCTTGAGGACGAACGGGGGCTACGAGCAGTACTTC | CASSLRTNGGYEQYF
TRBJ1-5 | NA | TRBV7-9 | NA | TGTGCCAGCAGCTTAGAAAGAGATAGCAATCAGCCCCAGCATTTT | CASSLERDSNQPQHF
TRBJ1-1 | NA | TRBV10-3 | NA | TGTGCCATCAGTGTAGGAGGGATGAACACTGAAGCTTTCTTT | CAISVGGMNTEAFF
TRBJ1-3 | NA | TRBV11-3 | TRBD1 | TGTGCCAGCAGCCCAGGACAGGGGCCAGGAAACACCATATATTTT | CASSPGQGPGNTIYF
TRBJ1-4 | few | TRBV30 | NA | TGTTGGAGGCGGGGGGTCCGGAATGTGGTTAGTGAAAAACTGTTTTTT | CWRRGVRNVVSEKLFF
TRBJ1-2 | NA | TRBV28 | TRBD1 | TGTGCCAGCAGTTTAATGTCGACAGGGGATTATGGCTACACCTTC | CASSLMSTGDYGYTF
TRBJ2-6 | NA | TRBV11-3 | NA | TGTGCCAGCAGCTTGGGGCTTCTGAAGGCCAACGTCCTGACTTTC | CASSLGLLKANVLTF
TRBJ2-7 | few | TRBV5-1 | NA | TGCGCCAGCAGCTTGGTGGGTGGGAGCGTTGCCTACGAGCAGTACTTC | CASSLVGGSVAYEQYF
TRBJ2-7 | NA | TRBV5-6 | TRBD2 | TGTGCCAGCCGTACTAGCGGGCTGTCCTACGAGCAGTACTTC | CASRTSGLSYEQYF
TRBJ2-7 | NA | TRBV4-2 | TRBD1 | TGTGCCAGCAGCCAAGGGCCACAGGGGGTTTCAGACGAGCAGTACTTC | CASSQGPQGVSDEQYF
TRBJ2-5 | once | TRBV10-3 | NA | TGTGCCATCAGTGAACACAGGGGAGGTGATGGGAAGGAGTACTTC | CAISEHRGGDGKEYF
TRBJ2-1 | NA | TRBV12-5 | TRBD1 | TGTGCTAGTGGTTTAGAGGGGGCAGACGCTGAGCAGTTCTTC | CASGLEGADAEQFF
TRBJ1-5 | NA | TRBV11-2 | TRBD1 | TGTGCCAGCAGCTTAGGGCCCGGACAGGGCTATAGCAATCAGCCCCAGCATTTT | CASSLGPGQGYSNQPQHF
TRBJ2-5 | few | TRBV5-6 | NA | TGTGCCAGCAGCTTGGGACTAACAGAGACCCAGTACTTC | CASSLGLTETQYF
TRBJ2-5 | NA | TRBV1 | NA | TGCACCAGCAGCCAATACTACAGGGAAGAGACCCAGTACTTC | CTSSQYYREETQYF
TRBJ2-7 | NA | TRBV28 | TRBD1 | TGTGCCAGCAGTCCCCGGACAGGATTCTACGAGCAGTACTTC | CASSPRTGFYEQYF
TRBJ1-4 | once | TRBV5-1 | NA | TGCGCCAGCAGCTTAGTCGGGGATATTAATGAAAAACTGTTTTTT | CASSLVGDINEKLFF
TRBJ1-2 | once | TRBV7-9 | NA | TGTGCCAGCAGCTTAGAGGGGTTCTATGGCTACACCTTC | CASSLEGFYGYTF
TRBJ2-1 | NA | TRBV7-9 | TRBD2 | TGTGCCAGCAGCGTGGGGACTACCGTAGACCCAGAGCAGTTCTTC | CASSVGTTVDPEQFF
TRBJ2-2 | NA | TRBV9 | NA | TGTGCCAGCAGCGTGTTGAGCGAACCAAACACCGGGGAGCTGTTTTTT | CASSVLSEPNTGELFF
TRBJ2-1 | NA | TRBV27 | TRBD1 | TGTGCCAGCAGCCCAGACCGGGACAGGCGCAATGAGCAGTTCTTC | CASSPDRDRRNEQFF
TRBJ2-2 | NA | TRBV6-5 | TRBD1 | TGTGCCAGCACTCCGGGACAGGGGTACACCGGGGAGCTGTTTTTT | CASTPGQGYTGELFF
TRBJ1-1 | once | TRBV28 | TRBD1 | TGTGCCAGCAGTTTATCCGGATCTGGACAGGGGGGTGAAGCTTTCTTT | CASSLSGSGQGGEAFF
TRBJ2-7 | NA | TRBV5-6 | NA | TGTGCCAGCAGCCATAGCTCCTACGAGCAGTACTTC | CASSHSSYEQYF
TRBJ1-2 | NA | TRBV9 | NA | TGTGCCAGCAGTCGTCTTGACTATGGCTACACCTTC | CASSRLDYGYTF
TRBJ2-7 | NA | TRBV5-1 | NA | TGCGCCAGCAGCTTGGACTTTTCAAGATACGAGCAGTACTTC | CASSLDFSRYEQYF